These T cell receptor beta chains were read from a single sample in a study of type 1 and type 2 diabetes patients. In TCRdb, the multiplex PCR reads were re-called with MiXCR into one record per CDR3 protein. Here the sample spans some 250,000 distinct CDR3 sequences, roughly 50% being singletons. The material sequenced was peripheral blood mononuclear cells (PBMCs). These receptors originate from a man in his late teens or twenties with type 2 diabetes. The CDR3 runs from the conserved cysteine through the conserved F or W. The order of the fields is D gene, V gene, J gene, clone size, CDR3 protein, CDR3 DNA. The D gene is left open where the match is weak. Expanded clones are given a class, and other clones once, few, many or no size at all.

D gene: -; V gene: TRBV7-2; J gene: TRBJ2-1; clone size: -; CDR3 protein: CASSSSSNEQFF; CDR3 DNA: TGTGCCAGCAGCTCCTCGTCCAATGAGCAGTTCTTC
D gene: -; V gene: TRBV20-1; J gene: TRBJ2-7; clone size: -; CDR3 protein: CSAREFGSLSYEQYF; CDR3 DNA: TGCAGTGCTAGAGAGTTCGGAAGCCTCTCCTACGAGCAGTACTTC
D gene: TRBD2; V gene: TRBV29-1; J gene: TRBJ2-3; clone size: -; CDR3 protein: CSAAGVPSTDTQYF; CDR3 DNA: TGCAGCGCCGCGGGAGTGCCTAGCACAGATACGCAGTATTTT
D gene: TRBD1; V gene: TRBV12-3/TRBV12-4; J gene: TRBJ2-3; clone size: -; CDR3 protein: CASRGTGDDTDTQYF; CDR3 DNA: TGTGCCAGCAGGGGGACAGGGGATGACACAGATACGCAGTATTTT
D gene: TRBD1; V gene: TRBV28; J gene: TRBJ2-7; clone size: -; CDR3 protein: CASSQPGQGLGEQYF; CDR3 DNA: TGTGCCAGCAGTCAGCCGGGACAGGGTCTCGGCGAGCAGTACTTC
D gene: -; V gene: TRBV7-2; J gene: TRBJ2-1; clone size: -; CDR3 protein: CASSLAPRALAYNEQFF; CDR3 DNA: TGTGCCAGCAGCTTAGCCCCCAGGGCGCTAGCCTACAATGAGCAGTTCTTC
D gene: -; V gene: TRBV9; J gene: TRBJ2-3; clone size: -; CDR3 protein: CASEGRGPDTDTQYF; CDR3 DNA: TGTGCCAGCGAGGGGAGAGGACCCGACACAGATACGCAGTATTTT
D gene: -; V gene: TRBV5-1; J gene: TRBJ2-1; clone size: few; CDR3 protein: CASSPGSGANEQFF; CDR3 DNA: TGCGCCAGCAGCCCGGGTAGCGGAGCAAATGAGCAGTTCTTC
D gene: -; V gene: TRBV27; J gene: TRBJ2-2; clone size: -; CDR3 protein: CASSPYRIGELFF; CDR3 DNA: TGTGCCAGCAGTCCTTATAGGATCGGGGAGCTGTTTTTT
D gene: -; V gene: TRBV25-1; J gene: TRBJ1-1; clone size: many; CDR3 protein: CASSESKAITEAFF; CDR3 DNA: TGTGCCAGCAGTGAATCAAAGGCGATCACTGAAGCTTTCTTT
D gene: TRBD1; V gene: TRBV6-1; J gene: TRBJ2-6; clone size: -; CDR3 protein: CASSDLNRGASGANVLTF; CDR3 DNA: TGTGCCAGCAGTGATTTAAACAGGGGGGCCTCTGGGGCCAACGTCCTGACTTTC
D gene: TRBD1; V gene: TRBV7-4; J gene: TRBJ2-2; clone size: -; CDR3 protein: CASSLAGTGNTGELFF; CDR3 DNA: TGTGCCAGCAGCTTAGCTGGGACAGGGAACACCGGGGAGCTGTTTTTT
D gene: -; V gene: TRBV10-1; J gene: TRBJ2-6; clone size: -; CDR3 protein: CASSEGIAASGANVLTF; CDR3 DNA: TGCGCCAGCAGTGAGGGGATAGCGGCTTCTGGGGCCAACGTCCTGACTTTC
D gene: TRBD1; V gene: TRBV27; J gene: TRBJ2-7; clone size: once; CDR3 protein: CASRPTGEYEQYF; CDR3 DNA: TGTGCCAGCAGGCCGACAGGGGAATACGAGCAGTACTTC
D gene: -; V gene: TRBV9; J gene: TRBJ1-1; clone size: few; CDR3 protein: CASSPTGQRNTEAFF; CDR3 DNA: TGTGCCAGCAGCCCCACGGGACAAAGGAACACTGAAGCTTTCTTT
D gene: -; V gene: TRBV7-3; J gene: TRBJ1-6; clone size: -; CDR3 protein: CASSLGGNGSPLHF; CDR3 DNA: TGTGCCAGCAGCTTAGGGGGTAATGGTTCACCCCTCCACTTT
D gene: TRBD1; V gene: TRBV30; J gene: TRBJ2-1; clone size: -; CDR3 protein: CALDGTGRGLYNEQFF; CDR3 DNA: TGTGCCTTAGATGGGACGGGCAGGGGGCTCTACAATGAGCAGTTCTTC
D gene: -; V gene: TRBV4-3; J gene: TRBJ1-1; clone size: few; CDR3 protein: CASSSGNTEAFF; CDR3 DNA: TGCGCCAGCAGCTCAGGGAACACTGAAGCTTTCTTT
D gene: -; V gene: TRBV19; J gene: TRBJ1-1; clone size: -; CDR3 protein: CASSGKLNTEAFF; CDR3 DNA: TGTGCCAGTAGTGGGAAGTTGAACACTGAAGCTTTCTTT
D gene: -; V gene: TRBV12-3/TRBV12-4; J gene: TRBJ2-7; clone size: -; CDR3 protein: CASSSQGSGSYEQYF; CDR3 DNA: TGTGCCAGCAGTTCACAGGGTAGCGGCTCCTACGAGCAGTACTTC
D gene: -; V gene: TRBV10-2; J gene: TRBJ2-7; clone size: few; CDR3 protein: CASSGGEDYEQYF; CDR3 DNA: TGCGCCAGCAGTGGGGGGGAGGACTACGAGCAGTACTTC
D gene: -; V gene: TRBV6-5; J gene: TRBJ1-2; clone size: -; CDR3 protein: CASSNPPHSDTNDYGYTF; CDR3 DNA: TGTGCCAGCAGTAATCCACCTCACTCAGACACGAACGACTATGGCTACACCTTC
D gene: -; V gene: TRBV7-2; J gene: TRBJ2-2; clone size: many; CDR3 protein: CASSLGTGELFF; CDR3 DNA: TGTGCCAGCAGCTTAGGCACCGGGGAGCTGTTTTTT
D gene: TRBD2; V gene: TRBV7-3; J gene: TRBJ2-5; clone size: -; CDR3 protein: CASSVISGGSQETQYF; CDR3 DNA: TGTGCCAGCAGCGTAATCAGCGGGGGGTCCCAAGAGACCCAGTACTTC
D gene: -; V gene: TRBV3-1; J gene: TRBJ1-2; clone size: -; CDR3 protein: CASSQAVGSGGYTF; CDR3 DNA: TGTGCCAGCAGCCAAGCTGTGGGGTCCGGTGGCTACACCTTC
D gene: -; V gene: TRBV7-2; J gene: TRBJ1-4; clone size: few; CDR3 protein: CASSLTGAANEKLFF; CDR3 DNA: TGTGCCAGCAGCTTGACAGGCGCTGCTAATGAAAAACTGTTTTTT
D gene: -; V gene: TRBV25-1; J gene: TRBJ1-1; clone size: many; CDR3 protein: CASSVWAAEAFF; CDR3 DNA: TGTGCCAGCAGTGTATGGGCTGCTGAAGCTTTCTTT
D gene: -; V gene: TRBV20-1; J gene: TRBJ2-3; clone size: -; CDR3 protein: CSANIREKGTDTQYF; CDR3 DNA: TGCAGTGCTAATATTAGGGAGAAAGGCACAGATACGCAGTATTTT
D gene: -; V gene: TRBV7-8; J gene: TRBJ1-1; clone size: many; CDR3 protein: CASSQGDWEAFF; CDR3 DNA: TGTGCCAGCAGCCAAGGGGACTGGGAAGCTTTCTTT
D gene: -; V gene: TRBV2; J gene: TRBJ2-2; clone size: -; CDR3 protein: CASRPTWAGELFF; CDR3 DNA: TGTGCCAGCAGACCCACATGGGCCGGGGAGCTGTTTTTT
D gene: -; V gene: TRBV24-1; J gene: TRBJ2-7; clone size: many; CDR3 protein: CATSDMALTGQYF; CDR3 DNA: TGTGCCACCAGTGATATGGCCCTGACTGGGCAGTACTTC
D gene: -; V gene: TRBV12-3/TRBV12-4; J gene: TRBJ2-2; clone size: -; CDR3 protein: CASSLALSSLNTGELFF; CDR3 DNA: TGTGCCAGCAGTTTAGCGCTAAGCAGTTTGAACACCGGGGAGCTGTTTTTT
D gene: -; V gene: TRBV6-1; J gene: TRBJ1-1; clone size: -; CDR3 protein: CASSVRQPSTEAFF; CDR3 DNA: TGTGCCAGCAGTGTTCGGCAGCCGAGCACTGAAGCTTTCTTT
D gene: -; V gene: TRBV4-2; J gene: TRBJ1-5; clone size: few; CDR3 protein: CASSARTGKNQPQHF; CDR3 DNA: TGTGCCAGTAGTGCCCGTACAGGGAAGAATCAGCCCCAGCATTTT
D gene: -; V gene: TRBV4-1; J gene: TRBJ1-5; clone size: -; CDR3 protein: CASSQGITQPQHF; CDR3 DNA: TGCGCCAGCAGCCAAGGGATAACTCAGCCCCAGCATTTT
D gene: -; V gene: TRBV19; J gene: TRBJ2-7; clone size: few; CDR3 protein: CASSSDLSYEQYF; CDR3 DNA: TGTGCCAGTAGTTCTGACTTGTCCTACGAGCAGTACTTC
D gene: -; V gene: TRBV25-1; J gene: TRBJ2-5; clone size: many; CDR3 protein: CASSLPGGETQYF; CDR3 DNA: TGTGCCAGCAGCCTACCTGGGGGGGAGACCCAGTACTTC
D gene: -; V gene: TRBV2; J gene: TRBJ1-3; clone size: -; CDR3 protein: CASSDVYTGTIYF; CDR3 DNA: TGTGCCAGCAGTGACGTATACACAGGCACCATATATTTT
D gene: -; V gene: TRBV20-1; J gene: TRBJ1-6; clone size: -; CDR3 protein: CSAPDSLGREGYNSPPHF; CDR3 DNA: TGCAGTGCTCCCGACTCTCTCGGCAGGGAGGGATATAATTCACCCCCCCACTTT
D gene: TRBD1; V gene: TRBV6-5; J gene: TRBJ2-1; clone size: -; CDR3 protein: CASSEGTGGPNERFF; CDR3 DNA: TGTGCCAGCAGTGAAGGGACAGGGGGCCCCAATGAGCGGTTCTTC
D gene: -; V gene: TRBV6-5; J gene: TRBJ1-2; clone size: -; CDR3 protein: CASSALGVNYGYTF; CDR3 DNA: TGTGCCAGCAGTGCCCTCGGAGTTAACTATGGCTACACCTTC
D gene: -; V gene: TRBV27; J gene: TRBJ1-6; clone size: few; CDR3 protein: CASSHQGVGSYNSPLHF; CDR3 DNA: TGTGCCAGCAGTCACCAAGGGGTTGGCTCCTATAATTCACCCCTCCACTTT
D gene: TRBD2; V gene: TRBV7-6; J gene: TRBJ2-5; clone size: -; CDR3 protein: CASSFPSTVDGRAGEGETQYF; CDR3 DNA: TGTGCCAGCAGCTTCCCATCTACTGTAGATGGTCGAGCGGGAGAGGGAGAGACCCAGTACTTC
D gene: TRBD1; V gene: TRBV5-1; J gene: TRBJ1-4; clone size: -; CDR3 protein: CASSPGQINEKLFF; CDR3 DNA: TGCGCCAGCAGCCCGGGACAGATAAATGAAAAACTGTTTTTT
D gene: -; V gene: TRBV6-5; J gene: TRBJ2-7; clone size: few; CDR3 protein: CATEDSFSYEQYF; CDR3 DNA: TGTGCCACCGAAGACAGCTTCTCCTACGAGCAGTACTTC
D gene: -; V gene: TRBV15; J gene: TRBJ1-1; clone size: -; CDR3 protein: CATQNIRGTEAFF; CDR3 DNA: TGTGCCACCCAAAATATCCGGGGCACTGAAGCTTTCTTT
D gene: -; V gene: TRBV19; J gene: TRBJ1-1; clone size: -; CDR3 protein: CASTLQRGNTEAFF; CDR3 DNA: TGTGCCAGTACTTTACAGAGGGGGAACACTGAAGCTTTCTTT
D gene: -; V gene: TRBV12-3/TRBV12-4; J gene: TRBJ1-3; clone size: few; CDR3 protein: CASSDTGLVNTIYF; CDR3 DNA: TGTGCCAGCAGTGATACAGGGTTGGTTAACACCATATATTTT